These T cell receptor beta chains were read from a single sample in a study of beta chain features in type 1 diabetes. Data came from immunoSEQ multiplex PCR; TCRdb stores just in-frame clones and leaves some out. In the table there are roughly 260,000 clones, roughly 22% of which are singletons. Sequences were obtained from naive CD4+ T cells from blood. These receptor sequences come from a woman aged 40 to 50 with type 1 diabetes. Each CDR3 is given with its conserved first and last residue. A D gene is named only where the DNA matches it firmly. Not every row has a clone size; where given, it reads once, few, many or a size class.

NA	TRBV7-3	TRBJ2-1	TRBD2	CASSGGRAEGNEQFF	TGTGCCAGCAGCGGCGGGAGGGCGGAGGGCAATGAGCAGTTCTTC
few	TRBV7-8	TRBJ1-2	NA	CASSSPEGYTF	TGTGCCAGCAGCTCCCCCGAGGGCTACACCTTC
NA	TRBV10-3	TRBJ2-5	NA	CAISRETQYF	TGTGCCATCAGCAGAGAGACCCAGTACTTC
few	TRBV6-5	TRBJ1-1	NA	CASSAGTPEAFF	TGTGCCAGCAGTGCCGGGACACCTGAAGCTTTCTTT
NA	TRBV28	TRBJ2-5	NA	CASTDEETQYF	TGTGCCAGCACAGATGAAGAGACCCAGTACTTC
NA	TRBV27	TRBJ2-7	TRBD1	CASSTGQGLGQYF	TGTGCCAGCAGTACCGGACAGGGTTTAGGGCAGTACTTC
NA	TRBV27	TRBJ2-5	NA	CASSPWEETQYF	TGTGCCAGCAGTCCGTGGGAGGAGACCCAGTACTTC
few	TRBV30	TRBJ1-3	NA	CAWSPTGLGNTIYF	TGTGCCTGGAGTCCTACAGGGCTCGGAAACACCATATATTTT
NA	TRBV7-9	TRBJ2-5	TRBD2	CASSLTSGQETQYF	TGTGCCAGCAGCCTTACTAGCGGTCAAGAGACCCAGTACTTC
NA	TRBV19	TRBJ2-1	NA	CASTDRNNEQFF	TGTGCCAGTACCGACAGGAACAATGAGCAGTTCTTC